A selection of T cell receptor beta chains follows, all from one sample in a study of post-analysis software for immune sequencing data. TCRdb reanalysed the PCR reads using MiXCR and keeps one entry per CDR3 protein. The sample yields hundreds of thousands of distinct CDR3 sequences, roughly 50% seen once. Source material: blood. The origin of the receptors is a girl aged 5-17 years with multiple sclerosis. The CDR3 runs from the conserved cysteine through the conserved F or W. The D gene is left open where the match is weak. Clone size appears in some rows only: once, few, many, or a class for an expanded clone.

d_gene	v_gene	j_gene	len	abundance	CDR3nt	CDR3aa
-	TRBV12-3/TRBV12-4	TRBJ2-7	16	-	TGTGCCAGCAGTTTTAGGGGACCAAATCGACCCTACGAGCAGTACTTC	CASSFRGPNRPYEQYF
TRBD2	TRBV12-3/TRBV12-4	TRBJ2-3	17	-	TGTGCCAGCAGTTTAGTCTGGGGTAGCGGGAGCGGAGATACGCAGTATTTT	CASSLVWGSGSGDTQYF
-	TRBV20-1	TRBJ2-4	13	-	TGCAGTGCCCCTGGGGGCGGGGGAGATATTCAGTACTTC	CSAPGGGGDIQYF
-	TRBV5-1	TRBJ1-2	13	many	TGCGCCAGCTCGTGGGGAGCTAACTATGGCTACACCTTC	CASSWGANYGYTF
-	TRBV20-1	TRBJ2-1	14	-	TGCAGTGCTAGACGGGGACTGGACTACAATGAACAGTTCTTC	CSARRGLDYNEQFF
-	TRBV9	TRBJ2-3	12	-	TGTGCCAGCAGCGTAGAAAGGAATACGCAGTATTTT	CASSVERNTQYF
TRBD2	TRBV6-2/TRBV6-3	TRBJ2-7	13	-	TGTGCCAGCATATTGGCGGGGGGCTACGAGCAGTACTTC	CASILAGGYEQYF
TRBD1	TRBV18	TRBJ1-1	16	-	TGTGCCAGCTCACCGCAGACAGGGGCCATGAACACTGAAGCTTTCTTT	CASSPQTGAMNTEAFF
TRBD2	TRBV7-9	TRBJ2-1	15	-	TGTGCCAGCAGCCAGGGACTAGCGTACTACAATGAGCAGTTCTTC	CASSQGLAYYNEQFF
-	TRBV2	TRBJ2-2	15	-	TGTGCCAGCAGCGCCACTCCAGCCGGCACCGGGGAGCTGTTTTTT	CASSATPAGTGELFF
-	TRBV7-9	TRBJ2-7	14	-	TGTGCCAGCAGCTTTGGACAGCTCCTCTACGAGCAGTACTTC	CASSFGQLLYEQYF
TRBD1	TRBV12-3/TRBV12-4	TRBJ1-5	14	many	TGTGCCAGCAGTCTGACAGGGGCTGATCAGCCCCAGCATTTT	CASSLTGADQPQHF
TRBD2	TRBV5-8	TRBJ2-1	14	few	TGTGCCAGCAGCTTCGCTAGCGGAAACAATGAGCAGTTCTTC	CASSFASGNNEQFF
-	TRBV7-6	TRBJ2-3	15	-	TGTGCCAGCAGCTCTAGGGGGTCGGGCACAGATACGCAGTATTTT	CASSSRGSGTDTQYF
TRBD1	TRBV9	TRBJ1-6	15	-	TGTGCCAGCAGCATAGGACAGGGCCTAGATTCACCCCTCCACTTT	CASSIGQGLDSPLHF
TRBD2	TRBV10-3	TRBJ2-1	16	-	TGTGCCATCAGCGAGCGGGAGGGCCAATTCGGAAATGAGCAGTTCTTC	CAISEREGQFGNEQFF
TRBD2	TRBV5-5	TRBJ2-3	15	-	TGTGCCGGGAAGCGGGAGGGGACCGGCACAGATACGCAGTATTTT	CAGKREGTGTDTQYF
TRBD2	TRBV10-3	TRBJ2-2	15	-	TGTGCCATCTTCGCTAGCGGGTCGAACACCGGGGAGCTGTTTTTT	CAIFASGSNTGELFF
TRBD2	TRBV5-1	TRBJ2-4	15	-	TGCGCCAGCAGCTTGGGGCCTAGCGGGAGGGGCATTCAGTACTTC	CASSLGPSGRGIQYF
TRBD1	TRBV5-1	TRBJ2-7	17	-	TGCGCCAGCAGCTTATCCCCCACCGGGACAGGGGCCCAGGAGCAGTACTTC	CASSLSPTGTGAQEQYF
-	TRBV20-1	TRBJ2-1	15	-	TGCAGTGCTAGAGGGACCGGGACGAACCACAATGAGCAGTTCTTC	CSARGTGTNHNEQFF
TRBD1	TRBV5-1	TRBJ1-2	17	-	TGCGCCAGCAGCCCCTCGGACAGGTTAGGGATTAACTATGGCTACACCTTC	CASSPSDRLGINYGYTF
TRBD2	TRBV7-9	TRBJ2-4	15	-	TGTGCCAGCAGCTCCTCTAGCGGCACCAAAAACATTCAGTACTTC	CASSSSSGTKNIQYF
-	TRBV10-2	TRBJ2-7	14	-	TGCGCCAGCAGTGCTCGACTAGAGGCGTACGAGCAGTACTTC	CASSARLEAYEQYF
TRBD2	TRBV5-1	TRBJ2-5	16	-	TGCGCCAGCAGCTTGGCAGAGCGGGGGGGCGAAGAGACCCAGTACTTC	CASSLAERGGEETQYF
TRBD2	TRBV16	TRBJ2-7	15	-	TGTGCCAGCAGCCTAATAGCGGGAGCCTCCTACGAGCAGTACTTC	CASSLIAGASYEQYF
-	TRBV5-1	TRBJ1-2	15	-	TGCGCCAGCAGCACCACAGGAGCAACTAACTATGGCTACACCTTC	CASSTTGATNYGYTF
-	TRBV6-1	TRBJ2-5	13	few	TGTGCCAGCAGGGACGGTCTGTATGAGACCCAGTACTTC	CASRDGLYETQYF
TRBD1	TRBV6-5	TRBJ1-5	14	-	TGTGCCAGCCGAAAGGGGCAGGGGGGTCAGCCCCAGCATTTT	CASRKGQGGQPQHF
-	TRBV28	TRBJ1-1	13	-	TGTGCCAGCCTGAGGTCCCCGAACACTGAAGCTTTCTTT	CASLRSPNTEAFF
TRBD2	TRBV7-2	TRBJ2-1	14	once	TGTGCCAGCAGCTTAGATAGCGGGTCGGATGAGCAGTTCTTC	CASSLDSGSDEQFF
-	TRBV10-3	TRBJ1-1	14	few	TGTGCCATCAGTGAGTCATTCGAAGGTGGGGTAGCTTTCTTT	CAISESFEGGVAFF
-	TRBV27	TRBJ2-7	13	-	TGTGCCAGCAGGACCGGGGCCACCTACGAGCAGTACTTC	CASRTGATYEQYF
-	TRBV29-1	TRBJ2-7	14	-	TGCAGCGTTGGGGTGACAGCGAACTCCTACGAGCAGTACTTC	CSVGVTANSYEQYF
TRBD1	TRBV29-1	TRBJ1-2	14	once	TGCAGCGTTGGCCGGGACAGACTGTTGTATGGCTACACCTTC	CSVGRDRLLYGYTF
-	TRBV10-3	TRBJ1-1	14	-	TGTGCCATCAGTGGGTCGGGGATGAACACTGAAGCTTTCTTT	CAISGSGMNTEAFF
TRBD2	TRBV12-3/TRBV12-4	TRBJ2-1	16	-	TGTGCCAGCAGTTTCTTGGCGGGAGGCCCCTACAATGAGCAGTTCTTC	CASSFLAGGPYNEQFF
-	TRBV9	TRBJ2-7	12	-	TGTGCCAGCAGCCGAGACGACTACGAGCAGTACTTC	CASSRDDYEQYF
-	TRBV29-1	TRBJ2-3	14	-	TGCAGCGTTGAAGATTCCCTCGGGGTGAATACGCAGTATTTT	CSVEDSLGVNTQYF
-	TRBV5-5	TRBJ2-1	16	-	TGTGCCAGCAGCTTATGGAGGGAGCGCGCCGGAAATGAGCAGTTCTTC	CASSLWRERAGNEQFF
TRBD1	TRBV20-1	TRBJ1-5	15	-	TGCAGTGCGACCGGGACAGGGAGTAACAATCAGCCCCAGCATTTT	CSATGTGSNNQPQHF
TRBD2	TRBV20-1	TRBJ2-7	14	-	TGCAGTGCTAGAGTCGGGGGGGAATACAATGAGCAGTACTTC	CSARVGGEYNEQYF
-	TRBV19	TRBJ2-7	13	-	TGTGCCAGTAGTCGCGGAGCAAGCCACGAGCAGTACTTC	CASSRGASHEQYF
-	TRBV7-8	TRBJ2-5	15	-	TGTGCCAGCAGCTTACCCCTAGGTTTACAAGAGACCCAGTACTTC	CASSLPLGLQETQYF
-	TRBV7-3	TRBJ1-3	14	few	TGTGCCAGCAGCTTACAGGGAACTGGAAACACCATATATTTT	CASSLQGTGNTIYF
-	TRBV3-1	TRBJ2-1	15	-	TGTGCCAGCAGCCAAGTCCGTGACCCATACAATGAGCAGTTCTTC	CASSQVRDPYNEQFF
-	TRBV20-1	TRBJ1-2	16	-	TGCAGTGCCAGAGATGCCGGCCAGAAGATACGGGGTGGCTACACCTTC	CSARDAGQKIRGGYTF
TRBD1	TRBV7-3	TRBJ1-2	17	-	TGTGCCAGCAGCTTAGTAGGACAGGGGATCGGGAACTATGGCTACACCTTC	CASSLVGQGIGNYGYTF
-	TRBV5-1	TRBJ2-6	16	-	TGCGCCAGCAGCTTGTTCTCCGGGTCTGGGGCCAACGTCCTGACTTTC	CASSLFSGSGANVLTF
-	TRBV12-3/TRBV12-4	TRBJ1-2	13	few	TGTGCCAGCAGTCTTGACACCGACTATGGCTACACCTTC	CASSLDTDYGYTF
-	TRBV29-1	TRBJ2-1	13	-	TGCAGCGTTGTCCCCGGGGGGCGGGGGATCCAGTTCTTC	CSVVPGGRGIQFF
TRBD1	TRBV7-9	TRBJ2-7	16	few	TGTGCCAGCAGCTTAGGGGGGACAGGCCCAAACTACGAGCAGTACTTC	CASSLGGTGPNYEQYF
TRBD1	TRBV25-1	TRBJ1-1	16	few	TGTGCCAGCAGGCAAACAGGGGTGGGAATGAACACTGAAGCTTTCTTT	CASRQTGVGMNTEAFF
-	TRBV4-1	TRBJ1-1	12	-	TGCGCCAGCAGGGGCGGGAACACTGAAGCTTTCTTT	CASRGGNTEAFF
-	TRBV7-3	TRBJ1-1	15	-	TGTGCCAGCAGCCGGTTGGGGGGGTGGGGCACTGAAGCTTTCTTT	CASSRLGGWGTEAFF
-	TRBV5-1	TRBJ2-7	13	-	TGCGCCAGCAGCTTTTATCAGGGAAGGGAGCAGTACTTC	CASSFYQGREQYF
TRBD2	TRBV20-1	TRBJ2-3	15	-	TGCAGTGCTAGACGACCAGCGGGGGGGACAGATACGCAGTATTTT	CSARRPAGGTDTQYF
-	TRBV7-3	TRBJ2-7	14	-	TGTGCCAGCAGCCCAGGCTCTCCCTCCTACGAGCAGTACTTC	CASSPGSPSYEQYF